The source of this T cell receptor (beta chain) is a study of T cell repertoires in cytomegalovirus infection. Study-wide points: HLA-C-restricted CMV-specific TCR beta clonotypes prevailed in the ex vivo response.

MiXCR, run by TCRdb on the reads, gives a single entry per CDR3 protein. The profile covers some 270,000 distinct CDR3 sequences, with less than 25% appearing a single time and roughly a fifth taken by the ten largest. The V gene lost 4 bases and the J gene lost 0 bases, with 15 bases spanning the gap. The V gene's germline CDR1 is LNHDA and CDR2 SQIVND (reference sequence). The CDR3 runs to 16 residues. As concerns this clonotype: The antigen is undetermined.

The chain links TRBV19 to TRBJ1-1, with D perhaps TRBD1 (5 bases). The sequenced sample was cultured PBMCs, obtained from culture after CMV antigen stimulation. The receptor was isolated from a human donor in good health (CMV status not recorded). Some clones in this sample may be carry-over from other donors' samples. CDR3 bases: TGTGCCAGTAGTAAGGGCGCGGGACGTATGAACACTGAAGCTTTCTTT. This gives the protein CASSKGAGRMNTEAFF.